This T cell receptor (beta chain) was sequenced for a study of blood T cell repertoires in COVID-19. Source study methods: Amplified reference gene primers provided the basis for estimating nucleated cell counts. Sequencing was performed with immunoSEQ multiplex PCR; in TCRdb, only in-frame clones are kept and a portion is missing. That table gives V, J and clone size, and the DNA gave D and trimming. The sample lists roughly 330,000 clones, approximately 89% occurring once. Participants were placed into cohorts based on the clinical history they reported. Recovered status in Cohort 3 required two negative PCRs, clearance, or symptom resolution. This sequence originates from a woman aged 25 to 39 who had recovered from COVID-19. The sequenced sample was PBMCs or T cells enriched from blood (not recorded which).

The CDR3 sequence: CASSEGAGGIDTQYF. The CDR3 DNA reads as TGTGCCAGCAGTGAAGGGGCGGGGGGGATTGATACGCAGTATTTT. The chain links TRBV2 to TRBJ2-3; 9 nucleotides match TRBD2. The CDR3 runs 15 residues. The J segment lost 6 bases and the V segment lost 1 base, leaving 5 bases of the junction unmatched. Germline loops: CDR1 SNHLY, CDR2 FYNNEI.